This T cell receptor beta chain stems from a study of blood T cells in healthy people across ages. The CDR3 contains 14 residues. V gave up 4 bases and J gave up 8 bases; unmatched junction bases: 6. Germline V gene sequence: CDR1 SGHRS, CDR2 YFSETQ. PCR was performed a second time for about 7 to 12 cycles using a sample-barcoded 5' primer and a J-beta primer mix. TCRdb passed the 5' RACE reads through MiXCR, listing each CDR3 protein once. The table lists roughly 730,000 distinct CDR3 sequences, approximately 53% of them singletons. This TCR was sampled from a man aged 40-49 years in good health. Sequencing input: blood. This chain connects TRBV5-1 to TRBJ2-4; 10 positions match TRBD1. CDR3 amino acids: CASSVGQGLDIQYF. For the CDR3, the DNA is TGCGCCAGCAGCGTGGGACAGGGGTTAGACATTCAGTACTTC.